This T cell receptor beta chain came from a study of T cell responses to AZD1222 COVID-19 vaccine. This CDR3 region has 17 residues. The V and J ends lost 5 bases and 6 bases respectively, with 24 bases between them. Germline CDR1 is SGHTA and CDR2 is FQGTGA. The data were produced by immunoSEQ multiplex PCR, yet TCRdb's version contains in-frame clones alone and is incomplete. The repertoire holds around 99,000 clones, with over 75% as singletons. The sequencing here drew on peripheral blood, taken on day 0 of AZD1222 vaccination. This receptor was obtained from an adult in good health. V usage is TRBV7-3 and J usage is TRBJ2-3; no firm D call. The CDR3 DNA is TGTGCCAGCAGCCCGGGTGGGGTTGGCCTTAGCCCGGATACGCAGTATTTT. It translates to CASSPGGVGLSPDTQYF.